This paragraph reports one TCR beta chain. The sample is drawn from a study of OX40 agonist ivuxolimab in advanced cancers. On the study more broadly: The study reported partial responses in three patients: one hepatocellular carcinoma, two cutaneous melanoma.

Only in-frame clones appear in the TCRdb table, and some are missing; sequencing was by immunoSEQ multiplex PCR. This sample has some 64,000 clones, with around 85% found just once. Trimming pared 2 bases from V and 0 bases from J, leaving 10 bases between. The CDR3 contains 15 residues. Germline-derived CDR1 and CDR2 are SGHTA and FQGTGA. Systemic immunosuppression or a history of autoimmune disease excluded patients. The clonotype originates from an adult with an advanced solid tumor such as melanoma, head and neck, liver or kidney cancer. The sample in question was CD4+ or CD8+ T cells sorted from blood, obtained in a trial of the OX40 agonist ivuxolimab. V usage is TRBV7-3 and J usage is TRBJ1-1; D gene uncertain. CDR3 coding DNA: TGTGCCAGCAGCTTAGCAGGACGTATGAACACTGAAGCTTTCTTT. Encoded protein: CASSLAGRMNTEAFF.